These T cell receptor beta chains were read from a single sample in a study of radiation and T cells in renal cell carcinoma. TCRdb's table, derived via immunoSEQ multiplex PCR, lists solely in-frame clones and lacks some. The sample holds about 150,000 clones; 86% are singletons and the top ten take less than 20%. This specimen consisted of blood, obtained from a patient whose treatment included radiotherapy and nephrectomy. The receptors shown here come from a woman aged 45-65 years with renal cell carcinoma. CDR3s include the opening cysteine and the closing phenylalanine or tryptophan. A D gene is named only where the DNA matches it firmly.

j_call d_call v_call cdr3_aa cdr3_nt
TRBJ2-3 . TRBV11-3 CASSLGAGRSDTQYF TGTGCCAGCAGCTTAGGGGCAGGGCGGTCAGATACGCAGTATTTT
TRBJ2-3 TRBD2 TRBV13 CASSQLAGGTDTQYF TGTGCCAGCAGCCAACTAGCGGGGGGTACAGATACGCAGTATTTT
TRBJ1-5 . TRBV29-1 CSVGDFNQPQHF TGCAGCGTTGGAGACTTTAATCAGCCCCAGCACTTT
TRBJ1-4 . TRBV11-1 CASSATAWGEKLFF TGTGCCAGCAGCGCGACAGCTTGGGGTGAAAAACTGTTTTTT
TRBJ2-5 . TRBV7-2 CASSLLTSETQYF TGTGCCAGCAGCTTACTGACATCGGAGACCCAGTACTTC
TRBJ2-3 . TRBV10-3 CAISAMGSTDTQYF TGTGCCATCAGCGCCATGGGCTCCACAGATACGCAGTATTTT
TRBJ2-1 . TRBV27 CASSIIAGSSNEQFF TGTGCCAGCAGTATTATTGCAGGGTCCAGCAATGAGCAGTTCTTC
TRBJ2-7 . TRBV7-9 CASSLEREQYF TGTGCCAGCAGCTTAGAAAGGGAGCAGTACTTC
TRBJ1-4 TRBD1 TRBV27 CASSLNPTGTNEKLFF TGTGCCAGCAGTCTTAACCCGACAGGGACTAATGAAAAACTGTTTTTT
TRBJ1-4 TRBD1 TRBV6-5 CASSYSRGPNEKLFF TGTGCCAGCAGTTACTCCAGGGGGCCTAATGAAAAACTGTTTTTT
TRBJ2-2 . TRBV2 CASSVGGGNTGELFF TGTGCCAGCAGTGTCGGGGGAGGAAACACCGGGGAGCTGTTTTTT
TRBJ1-1 . TRBV19 CASSAGHLNTEAFF TGTGCCAGTAGTGCTGGACACCTGAACACTGAAGCTTTCTTT
TRBJ1-2 . TRBV6-6 CASSYTGNYGYTF TGTGCCAGCAGTTATACAGGGAACTATGGCTACACCTTC
TRBJ2-7 TRBD1 TRBV5-6 CASSLSRDRVIGQYF TGTGCCAGCAGCTTATCGCGGGACAGGGTAATTGGGCAGTACTTC
TRBJ1-2 . TRBV9 CASSVGGRDSNYGYTF TGTGCCAGCAGCGTAGGGGGACGGGATTCTAACTATGGCTACACCTTC
TRBJ2-1 TRBD2 TRBV13 CASIVGGIGNEQFF TGTGCCAGCATAGTGGGAGGGATAGGAAATGAGCAGTTCTTC
TRBJ2-7 TRBD1 TRBV5-4 CASSLGQGSYEQYF TGTGCCAGCAGCTTGGGACAGGGAAGCTACGAGCAGTACTTC
TRBJ1-1 . TRBV5-1 CASSSTGGLNTEAFF TGCGCCAGCAGCTCAACGGGGGGATTGAACACTGAAGCTTTCTTT
TRBJ2-2 . TRBV4-1 CASSQENAGELFF TGCGCCAGCAGCCAAGAAAACGCGGGGGAGCTGTTTTTT
TRBJ1-2 TRBD1 TRBV6-5 CASSLGQGVDYGYTF TGTGCCAGCAGTTTGGGACAGGGGGTTGACTATGGCTACACCTTC